The subject of this entry is one TCR beta chain. The antigen is undetermined. Two oligonucleotides, mixed equimolar, formed the beta constant-region primer covering TRBC1 and TRBC2. Nested alpha and beta constant-region primers with the SP2 primer drove four PCR rounds on ligated cDNA. MiXCR, applied by TCRdb to the UMI-ligation and nested PCR reads, yields one record per CDR3 protein. The table records 130,000 to 150,000 distinct CDR3 sequences, 22% of them present only once. The data originate from a study of naive and memory T cell subsets. The study, taken as a whole, reports: A few larger clonotypes appeared in naive repertoires, especially CD8, possibly memory cells re-expressing CD45RA. There was no ground truth to check naive and memory subset results.

Per germline, CDR1 SQVTM and CDR2 ANQGSEA. The CDR3 consists of 12 residues. V lost 6 bases and J lost 4, with 12 bases in between. Material for sequencing was naive CD4+ T cells from blood. The TCR comes from a human donor in good health. This chain connects TRBV29-1 to TRBJ1-2; TRBD1 is a possible D gene (5 bases). The CDR3 DNA reads TGCAGCGTCAGAGGGGTCGGCTATGGCTACACCTTC. Its translation is CSVRGVGYGYTF.